This T cell receptor beta chain appears in the sequencing data of a study of cytomegalovirus exposure and HLA in healthy donors. Primers included in the PCR were 60 Vbeta and 13 Jbeta primers. Method: immunoSEQ multiplex PCR; TCRdb's copy keeps in-frame clones and lacks some. The table includes about 150,000 clones, 60% to 80% detected once. Per germline, CDR1 MNHEY and CDR2 SVGAGI. After removal of 2 bases from V and 1 base from J, the junction contained 3 bases not matched to a gene. The CDR3 runs to 16 residues. Sequencing input: PBMCs. The sequence derives from a woman aged 25 to 45 in good health and CMV-seronegative. The chain employs TRBV6-5 and TRBJ1-1; 11 nucleotides line up with TRBD1. This CDR3 reads CASSYPGQGANTEAFF. CDR3 nucleotide sequence: TGTGCCAGCAGTTACCCCGGACAGGGGGCGAACACTGAAGCTTTCTTT.